This T cell receptor (beta chain) was captured in a study of T-cell memory formation after mild COVID-19. Turning to the study itself: For the most part, TCR clusters were specific to one donor. Overall study results and limits: Clones that got smaller from day 15 to 85 had even CD4/CD8, while clones growing later tipped toward CD4+. Largely, contracting CD4+ clones fell within CM and EM, and contracting CD8+ clones within EMRA.

TCRdb processed the 5' RACE reads anew with MiXCR; each CDR3 protein has one entry. Among 500,000 to 600,000 distinct CDR3 sequences, around 17% were seen once, and the ten largest hold around 12%. V was shortened by 0 bases and J by 1 base, with 13 bases between the two germline ends. CDR3 length: 16 amino acids. Germline loops: CDR1 SGHDT, CDR2 YYEEEE. Turning to this clonotype: Its antigen remains unidentified.

The receptor was isolated from an adult woman who had mild COVID-19 (a few samples of this study predate the infection). Cell type and time point are not known. The specimen sequenced was PBMCs or a T cell subset sorted from them (not recorded which). V is TRBV5-6 and J is TRBJ2-5, with a weak D call TRBD1 (5 bases). CDR3 in amino acids: CASSLDGATRQETQYF. In DNA, the CDR3 is TGTGCCAGCAGCTTGGATGGGGCCACCCGCCAAGAGACCCAGTACTTC.